This TCR beta chain is drawn from a study of Ad26.COV2.S vaccination and SARS-CoV-2 variants. Germline CDR1 MGHRA, CDR2 YSYEKL. V shed 0 bases and J shed 9 bases, with 11 bases lying between them. This CDR3 is 14 amino acids long. Some clones are missing from TCRdb's copy, which holds only in-frame ones; the method was immunoSEQ multiplex PCR. Of a few hundred thousand clones listed, 75% to 90% are singletons. Treatment here: 19 received Ad26.COV2.S at low or high dose, single or two shots; a few received placebo; per-sample allocation not given. The samples were gathered on day 63 after the first injection of vaccine or placebo.

The rearrangement joins TRBV4-1 to TRBJ2-2; TRBD2 might be the D (7 bases). Material: peripheral blood, obtained in a trial of Ad26.COV2.S vaccine versus placebo. The origin of this receptor is a person aged 18 to 59 who received the Ad26.COV2.S COVID-19 vaccine or a placebo. The CDR3 coding sequence is TGCGCCAGCAGCCAAGAGCGGGGGACAAGGGAGCTGTTTTTT. Translating it yields CASSQERGTRELFF.